Listed here are 30 T cell receptor beta chains from one sample, sequenced in a study of CD4 and CD8 cells across lung adenocarcinoma regions. TCRdb re-analysed the PCR reads in MiXCR, keeping a single row per CDR3 protein. The repertoire holds roughly 12,000 distinct CDR3 sequences, with less than 70% as singletons. Input material: CD8+ T cells from the margin of a lung tumor. Every receptor here comes from a female donor with lung adenocarcinoma. The CD4 and CD8 labels of this study may be unreliable.

J is TRBJ2-4 and V is TRBV6-1, with TRBD2 as a possible D gene (5 bases). The end of the DNA is better explained by TRBJ2-3, so the J call may be wrong. From germline, CDR1 is MNHNS and CDR2 SASEGT. This CDR3 is built from 16 residues. The CDR3 loop is CASSPCGHPTKNIQYF. CDR3 coding DNA: TGTGCCAGCAGTCCTTGCGGGCACCCAACCAAAAACATTCAGTATTTT.

The J gene is TRBJ2-3, the V gene TRBV5-1; unclear D gene. With 2 bases removed from V and 4 bases from J, the gap between germline ends came to 11 bases. Germline CDR1 SGHRS, CDR2 YFSETQ. This CDR3 spans 14 amino acids. Here the CDR3 reads CASSFSSRADTQYF. CDR3 in DNA: TGCGCCAGCAGCTTCTCGTCTAGAGCAGATACGCAGTATTTT.

This clonotype occurred a few times. The chain links TRBV29-1 to TRBJ2-5, with 9 positions matching TRBD1. The closer fit of TRBJ2-7 to the DNA end suggests the J call may be wrong. This CDR3 has 13 amino acids. The germline gives CDR1 SQVTM, CDR2 ANQGSEA. In DNA, the CDR3 is TGCAGCGTGGCCGGGACAGGGAGACGCGAGCAGTACTTC. Amino acids: CSVAGTGRREQYF.

This clonotype was found many times. This chain connects TRBV4-2 to TRBJ2-1; D is undetermined. This CDR3 region has 17 residues. Germline CDR1 reads LGHNA; CDR2 reads YNFKEQ. The V end was cut by 0 bases, the J end by 1 base, with 13 bases between. CDR3 sequence: CASSQDVGAGSYNEQFF. The CDR3 DNA reads TGTGCCAGCAGCCAAGATGTCGGTGCCGGATCCTACAATGAGCAGTTCTTC.

Worth noting for this clonotype: Relative to the germline gene, one junction end is altered; a read error may explain this. The rearrangement links TRBV27 to TRBJ2-3; either TRBD1 or TRBD2 may supply D (5 bases each). This CDR3 has 14 residues. The germline V gene encodes CDR1 MNHEY and CDR2 SMNVEV (reference sequence). In DNA form, the CDR3 reads TGTGCGGGCAGCTGGGGCGGGTACCCAGATACCCAGTATTTC. It yields the protein CAGSWGGYPDTQYF.

The chain couples TRBV10-2 to TRBJ2-7; D is undetermined. CDR3 length equals 14 residues. The V end lost 6 bases, the J end lost 4 bases, and 16 bases lay between the germline ends. Germline loops: CDR1 WSHSY, CDR2 SAAADI. The CDR3 DNA reads TGCGCCAGCAGCTCCCGAATTCCCATGTACGAGCAGTACTTC. Translation gives CASSSRIPMYEQYF.

The rearrangement joins TRBV6-1 to TRBJ2-1, with D possibly being TRBD2 (7 bases). Trimming cost V 6 bases and J 5 bases, with 17 bases left between them. Germline-derived CDR1 and CDR2 are MNHNS and SASEGT. The CDR3 totals 15 residues. CDR3 sequence reads: CASRQNREGNNEQFF. The CDR3 coding sequence is TGTGCCAGCAGACAGAACAGGGAGGGGAACAATGAGCAGTTCTTC.

This clonotype was recorded many times. The gene calls are TRBV10-2 and TRBJ2-5, with D perhaps given as TRBD1 or TRBD2 (7 bases each). The J call is uncertain, as TRBJ2-7 better fits the DNA end. Germline loops: CDR1 WSHSY, CDR2 SAAADI. The CDR3 consists of 13 residues. The CDR3, as DNA: TGCGCCACCTGGGGGGGCAGGGGGTACGAGCAGTACTTC. Amino acids: CATWGGRGYEQYF.

In regard to this clonotype: The germline gene is not matched at one end of the junction; a read error may be the cause. The rearrangement joins TRBV10-1 to TRBJ2-5; TRBD2 aligns across 8 bases. CDR3 length equals 14 residues. Germline CDR1 and CDR2: WNHNN and SYGVQD (reference sequence). CDR3 DNA sequence: TGCGCGGGGCGCGGGGGGCGGGGCCGAGAGTCCCAGTACTTC. Translation gives CAGRGGRGRESQYF.

This clonotype was counted a single time. This chain joins TRBV10-2 and TRBJ2-5; a possible D gene is TRBD1 (6 bases). Trimming took 5 bases from V and 5 from J, leaving 15 bases between them. Germline V lookup: CDR1 WSHSY, CDR2 SAAADI. The CDR3 totals 14 residues. The CDR3: CASSKTTGQETQYF. CDR3 bases: TGCGCCAGCAGTAAAACCACAGGGCAGGAGACCCAGTACTTC.

V is TRBV6-1 and J is TRBJ2-5, with a tentative D call TRBD2 (7 bases). The DNA end is more similar to TRBJ2-7, so the J call may be wrong. The CDR3 totals 15 residues. Germline CDR1 reads MNHNS; CDR2 reads SASEGT. The CDR3 reads CASSGRVPGGLEQYF. In nucleotides, the CDR3 is TGTGCCAGCAGTGGCCGGGTTCCCGGGGGGCTCGAGCAGTACTTC.

As regards this clonotype: The junction departs from germline at one end; a sequencing error may be responsible. The chain links TRBV27 to TRBJ2-3; maybe TRBD1 (5 bases). CDR1 and CDR2 (germline): MNHEY, SMNVEV (reference sequence). The CDR3 is 15 amino acids. Written as DNA, the CDR3 is TGTGCCAGCAGTTTGGGGCCGCGAGCCGAAGACACGCAGTACTTT. Protein product: CASSLGPRAEDTQYF.

This clonotype has just one count. This chain connects TRBV6-1 to TRBJ2-1, with TRBD1 matching over 9 bases. The end of the DNA fits TRBJ2-7 better, so the J call may be wrong. This CDR3 contains 14 residues. Germline-derived CDR1 and CDR2 are MNHNS and SASEGT. The CDR3 region is CASRAGTGYYEQYF. The CDR3 DNA reads TGTGCCAGCAGAGCCGGGACAGGGTACTACGAGCAGTACTTC.

Here the CDR3 reads CASSEGGRDEQFF. In DNA form, the CDR3 reads TGCGCCAGCAGTGAAGGCGGACGGGATGAGCAGTTCTTC. The chain carries TRBV10-1 and TRBJ2-1; D is undetermined. This CDR3 region has 13 residues. Trimming left V 3 bases short and J 8 bases short, with 11 bases between. Germline CDR1 and CDR2: WNHNN and SYGVQD (reference sequence).

This clonotype is categorized as medium-sized (0.01 to 0.1%). The V gene is TRBV11-2, the J gene TRBJ2-1; D is perhaps TRBD1 (5 bases). The germline gives CDR1 SGHAT, CDR2 FQNNGV. The CDR3 is 16 residues long. Deletions cut 2 bases from V and 1 base from J, with 12 bases between. CDR3 protein: CASSLIWGESYNEQFF. CDR3 DNA sequence: TGTGCCAGCAGCTTAATTTGGGGCGAATCCTACAATGAGCAGTTCTTC.

J is TRBJ2-3 and V is TRBV6-1, with 9 bases fitting TRBD2. CDR1 and CDR2 (germline): MNHNS, SASEGT. The length of the CDR3 is 17 residues. After removal of 7 bases from V and 4 bases from J, the junction contained 15 bases not matched to a gene. Here the CDR3 reads CASTSPGAGGPPDTQYF. The DNA of the CDR3 is TGTGCCAGCACCAGCCCGGGAGCGGGGGGTCCACCAGATACGCAGTATTTT.

The V gene is TRBV27, the J gene TRBJ2-4, with a weak D call TRBD2 (6 bases). The CDR3 totals 14 residues. Germline V gene lookup returns CDR1 MNHEY and CDR2 SMNVEV (reference sequence). V shed 7 bases and J shed 6 bases, with 16 bases lying between them. The CDR3 coding sequence is TGTGCCAGCACGGGGCGCGGGGTCACAAACATTCAGTACTTC. This gives the protein CASTGRGVTNIQYF.

The sample holds a few counts of this clonotype. The rearrangement links TRBV27 to TRBJ2-7; either TRBD1 or TRBD2 may fit D (5 bases each). The CDR3 runs 15 residues. In germline, CDR1 is MNHEY, CDR2 SMNVEV (reference sequence). Trimming took off 4 bases at V and 3 bases at J, with 16 bases between the two ends. The CDR3 spells CASSSRDAAHYEQYF. The CDR3 coding sequence is TGTGCCAGCAGTTCCCGGGACGCCGCCCACTACGAGCAGTACTTC.

The chain has TRBV6-5 and TRBJ2-6; either TRBD1 or TRBD2 may supply D (5 bases each). This CDR3 has 17 residues. Germline V CDR1 and CDR2: MNHEY, SVGAGI. With 2 bases removed from V and 2 bases from J, the gap between germline ends came to 13 bases. In nucleotides, the CDR3 is TGTGCCAGCAGTTACCTGGGACCAGAGGCTGGGGCCAACGTCCTGACTTTC. This encodes CASSYLGPEAGANVLTF.

The V gene is TRBV7-2, the J gene TRBJ2-5; TRBD2 matches at 8 bases. Germline-derived CDR1 and CDR2 are SGHTA and FQGNSA. Trimming cost V 8 bases and J 4 bases; bases outside gene matches: 15. CDR3 length: 16 residues. CDR3 sequence reads: CASAGGGRRDPETQYF. The CDR3 nucleotides are TGTGCCAGCGCGGGGGGCGGGCGCCGTGACCCAGAGACCCAGTACTTC.

This clonotype was picked up many times. V gene TRBV20-1 combines with J gene TRBJ2-1; 8 bases are a match to TRBD1. The J segment lost 5 bases and the V segment lost 0 bases, leaving 6 bases of the junction unmatched. CDR3 length: 15 amino acids. Germline assignment: CDR1 DFQATT and CDR2 SNEGSKA (reference sequence). In nucleotides, the CDR3 is TGCAGTGCTAGAGATGGGGGACAGGCAAACAATGAGCAGTTCTTC. Its protein product is CSARDGGQANNEQFF.

This clonotype was picked up a small number of times. This rearrangement joins TRBV3-1 to TRBJ2-7, with 11 bases lining up with TRBD2. J lost 0 bases, V lost 1 base, and 8 bases had no gene match. The V gene's germline CDR1 is LGHDT and CDR2 YNNKEL (reference sequence). The CDR3 has 18 residues. The CDR3: CASSQVLAGGPPSYEQYF. The CDR3 nucleotides are TGTGCCAGCAGCCAAGTTCTAGCGGGGGGTCCCCCCTCCTACGAGCAGTACTTC.

The table lists this clonotype with a count of one. The junction departs from the called germline gene at one end, perhaps through a read error. This chain links TRBV7-2 with TRBJ2-3; 11 bases are shared with TRBD2. The CDR3 runs to 15 residues. Germline V gene lookup returns CDR1 SGHTA and CDR2 FQGNSA. CDR3 in amino acids: CARSLAGGDTETQYF. CDR3 sequence (DNA): TGTGCCAGGAGCCTAGCGGGGGGCGACACAGAGACGCAGTATTTT.

The chain carries TRBV18 and TRBJ2-1; 11 bases fit TRBD2. Germline CDR1 and CDR2: KGHSH and LQKENI. The CDR3 is made up of 15 amino acids. The V and J ends lost 5 bases and 0 bases, in that order; junction bases with no gene match: 0. DNA of the CDR3: TGTGCCAGCTCAACTAGCGGGAGCTCCTACAATGAGCAGTTCTTC. It specifies CASSTSGSSYNEQFF.

This chain links TRBV6-1 with TRBJ2-1, with D possibly TRBD2 on 6 matching bases. The last part of the DNA fits TRBJ2-5 better; the J call may be wrong. Germline CDR1 reads MNHNS; CDR2 reads SASEGT. The CDR3 is made up of 15 amino acids. Here the CDR3 reads CASSLGLASRETQYF. CDR3 bases: TGTGCCAGCTCATTGGGACTGGCATCGAGGGAGACCCAGTACTTC.

V is TRBV6-5 and J is TRBJ2-3, with 9 nucleotides matching TRBD1. V dropped 4 bases and J dropped 6; count of bases not matched to a gene: 11. Germline-derived CDR1 and CDR2 are MNHEY and SVGAGI. The CDR3 has 16 residues. The DNA of the CDR3 is TGTGCCAGCAGTTTGGCGACAGGGGGATATACTGATACGCAGTATTTT. Amino acids: CASSLATGGYTDTQYF.

This clonotype has ten or more counts. The chain carries TRBV6-1 and TRBJ1-1; 7 bases fit TRBD1. CDR3 length: 13 residues. CDR1 and CDR2 from the germline V gene are MNHNS and SASEGT. The V gene end was trimmed by 6 bases and the J gene end by 5 bases; junction bases not matched to a gene: 6. This chain's CDR3 is CASSLDRETEAFF. The CDR3 nucleotides are TGTGCCAGCAGCCTCGACAGGGAGACTGAAGCTTTCTTT.

Ten or more counts support this clonotype. V gene TRBV6-1 combines with J gene TRBJ1-1; tentative D call: TRBD1 (6 bases). This CDR3 has 14 amino acids. Between the trimmed V and J ends, which lost 2 bases and 0 bases, there was a span of 7 bases. CDR1 MNHNS and CDR2 SASEGT come from the germline V gene. The CDR3 reads CASSEQGMNTEAFF. DNA for the CDR3: TGTGCCAGCAGTGAACAGGGGATGAACACTGAAGCTTTCTTT.

V is TRBV6-1 and J is TRBJ2-3; D gene unclear. The germline V and J ends were trimmed by 3 bases and 2 bases, with 15 bases remaining between them. The CDR3 consists of 16 residues. The germline V gene has CDR1 MNHNS and CDR2 SASEGT. CDR3 residues: CASSDILLRVTDTQYF. The CDR3 coding sequence is TGTGCCAGCAGTGACATCCTATTACGGGTCACAGATACGCAGTATTTT.

Judged by abundance, this clonotype is medium-sized. V and J are TRBV25-1 and TRBJ2-5; the D gene is possibly TRBD2 (6 bases). Germline CDR1 MGHDK, CDR2 SYGVNS. The germline V and J ends were trimmed by 5 bases and 5 bases, with 15 bases remaining between them. This CDR3 contains 14 residues. The CDR3 sequence: CASSIPGEVETQYF. The DNA for the CDR3 is TGTGCCAGCAGTATACCGGGGGAGGTGGAGACCCAGTACTTC.